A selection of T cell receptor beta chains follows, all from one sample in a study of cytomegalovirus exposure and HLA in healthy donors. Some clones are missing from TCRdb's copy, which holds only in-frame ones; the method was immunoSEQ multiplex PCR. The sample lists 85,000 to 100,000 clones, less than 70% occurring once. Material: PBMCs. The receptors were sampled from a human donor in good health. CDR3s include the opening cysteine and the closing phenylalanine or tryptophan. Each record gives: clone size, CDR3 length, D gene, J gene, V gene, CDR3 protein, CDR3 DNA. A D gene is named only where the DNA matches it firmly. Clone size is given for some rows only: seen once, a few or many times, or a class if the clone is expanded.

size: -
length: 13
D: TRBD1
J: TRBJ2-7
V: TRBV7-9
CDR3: CASSGGQGYEQYF
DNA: TGTGCCAGCAGCGGAGGACAGGGCTACGAGCAGTACTTC

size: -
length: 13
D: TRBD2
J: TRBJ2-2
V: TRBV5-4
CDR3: CASSVSGTGELFF
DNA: TGTGCCAGCAGCGTTAGCGGGACCGGGGAGCTGTTTTTT

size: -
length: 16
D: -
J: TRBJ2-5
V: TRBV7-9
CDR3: CASSPPFEPGWETQYF
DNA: TGTGCCAGCAGCCCCCCTTTCGAGCCAGGTTGGGAGACCCAGTACTTC

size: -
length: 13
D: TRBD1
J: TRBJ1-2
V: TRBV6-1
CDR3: CASSEQGASGYTF
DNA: TGTGCCAGCAGTGAACAGGGGGCTTCTGGCTACACCTTC

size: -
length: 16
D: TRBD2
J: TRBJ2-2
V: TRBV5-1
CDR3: CASSPGAGVITGELFF
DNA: TGCGCCAGCAGCCCCGGAGCGGGGGTTATCACCGGGGAGCTGTTTTTT

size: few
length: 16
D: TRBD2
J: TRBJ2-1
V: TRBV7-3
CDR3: CASSQGWASGGDEQFF
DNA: TGTGCCAGCAGCCAGGGGTGGGCTAGCGGGGGCGATGAGCAGTTCTTC

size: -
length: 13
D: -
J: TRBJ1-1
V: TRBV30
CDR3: CAWVRPGNTEAFF
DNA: TGTGCCTGGGTCAGGCCTGGGAACACTGAAGCTTTCTTT

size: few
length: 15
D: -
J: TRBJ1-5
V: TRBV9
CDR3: CASSAAGDGNQPQHF
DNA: TGTGCCAGCAGCGCTGCAGGGGACGGGAATCAGCCCCAGCATTTT

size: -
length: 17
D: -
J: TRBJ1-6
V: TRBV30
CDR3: CAWRLSLTRGVNSPLHF
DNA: TGTGCCTGGAGGCTGTCCCTGACCCGGGGGGTTAATTCACCCCTCCACTTT

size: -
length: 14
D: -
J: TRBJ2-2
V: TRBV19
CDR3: CASRSPGNTGELFF
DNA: TGTGCCAGTAGGAGCCCAGGGAACACCGGGGAGCTGTTTTTT

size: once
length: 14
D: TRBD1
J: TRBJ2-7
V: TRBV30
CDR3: CAWNPTGQGREQYF
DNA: TGTGCCTGGAATCCTACGGGACAGGGTCGCGAGCAGTACTTC

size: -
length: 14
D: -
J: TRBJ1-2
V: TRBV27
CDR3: CASSLNGANYGYTF
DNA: TGTGCCAGCAGTTTAAACGGAGCTAACTATGGCTACACCTTC

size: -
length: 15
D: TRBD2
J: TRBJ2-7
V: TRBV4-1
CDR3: CASSRGTSGSYEQYF
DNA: TGCGCCAGCAGCCGAGGGACTAGCGGGAGCTACGAGCAGTACTTC

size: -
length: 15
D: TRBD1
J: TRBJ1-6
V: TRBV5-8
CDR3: CASSLQGARHSPLHF
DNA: TGTGCCAGCAGCTTACAGGGGGCTCGGCATTCACCCCTCCACTTT

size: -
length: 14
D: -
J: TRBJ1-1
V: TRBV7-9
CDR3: CASSLAGGHTEAFF
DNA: TGTGCCAGCAGCTTAGCCGGTGGGCACACTGAAGCTTTCTTT

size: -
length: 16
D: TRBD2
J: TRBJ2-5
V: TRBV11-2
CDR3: CASSSLGLAGKETQYF
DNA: TGTGCCAGCAGCTCCCTGGGACTAGCGGGGAAAGAGACCCAGTACTTC

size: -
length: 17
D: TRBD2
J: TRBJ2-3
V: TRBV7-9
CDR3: CASSFLGLAGHTDTQYF
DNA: TGTGCCAGCAGCTTTTTGGGACTAGCGGGTCACACAGATACGCAGTATTTT

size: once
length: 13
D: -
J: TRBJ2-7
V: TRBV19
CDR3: CASSIVLSYEQYF
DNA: TGTGCCAGTAGTATCGTCCTCTCCTACGAGCAGTACTTC

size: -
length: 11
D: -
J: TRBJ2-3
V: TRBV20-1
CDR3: CSARRSDTQYF
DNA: TGCAGTGCTAGGCGAAGCGATACGCAGTATTTT

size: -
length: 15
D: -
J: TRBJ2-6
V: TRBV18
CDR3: CASSYSDSGANVLTF
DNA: TGTGCCAGCTCATACTCCGACTCTGGGGCCAACGTCCTGACTTTC

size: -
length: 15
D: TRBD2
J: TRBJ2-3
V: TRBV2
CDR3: CASSGSGEFTDTQYF
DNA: TGTGCCAGCAGTGGGAGCGGGGAGTTTACAGATACGCAGTATTTT

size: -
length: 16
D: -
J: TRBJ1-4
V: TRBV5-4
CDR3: CASSPGGASNNEKLFF
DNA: TGTGCCAGCAGCCCCGGCGGCGCCAGCAATAATGAAAAACTGTTTTTT

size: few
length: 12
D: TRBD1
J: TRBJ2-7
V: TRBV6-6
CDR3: CAVRDRVYEQYF
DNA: TGTGCCGTCCGGGACAGGGTCTACGAGCAGTACTTC

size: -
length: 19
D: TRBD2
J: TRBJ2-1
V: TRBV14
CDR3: CASSQGLYKAGEDYNEQFF
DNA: TGTGCCAGCAGCCAAGGGTTGTATAAGGCGGGGGAGGACTACAATGAGCAGTTCTTC

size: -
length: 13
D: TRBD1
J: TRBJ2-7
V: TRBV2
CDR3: CASSWTGDYEQYF
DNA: TGTGCCAGCTCATGGACAGGGGACTACGAGCAGTACTTC

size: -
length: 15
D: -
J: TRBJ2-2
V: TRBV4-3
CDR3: CASSQTDWNTGELFF
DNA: TGCGCCAGCAGCCAGACCGACTGGAACACCGGGGAGCTGTTTTTT

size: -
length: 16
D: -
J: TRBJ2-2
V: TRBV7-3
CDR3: CASSSTSGYNTGELFF
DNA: TGTGCCAGCAGCTCCACATCAGGTTACAACACCGGGGAGCTGTTTTTT

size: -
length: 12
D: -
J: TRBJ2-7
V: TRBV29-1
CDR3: CSVEAVPYEQYF
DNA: TGCAGCGTTGAAGCCGTTCCCTACGAGCAGTACTTC

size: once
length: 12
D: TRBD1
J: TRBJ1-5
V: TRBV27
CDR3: CASQQGLGPQHF
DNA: TGTGCCAGCCAACAGGGGTTAGGACCCCAGCATTTT

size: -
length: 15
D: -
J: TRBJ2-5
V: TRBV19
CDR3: CASSIQGPSQETQYF
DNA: TGTGCCAGTAGTATACAGGGGCCATCCCAAGAGACCCAGTACTTC

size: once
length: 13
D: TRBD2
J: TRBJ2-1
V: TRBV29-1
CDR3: CSVGTGLAGEQFF
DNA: TGCAGCGTTGGCACGGGACTAGCCGGGGAGCAGTTCTTC

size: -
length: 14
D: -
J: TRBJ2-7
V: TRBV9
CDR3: CASSVGDSENEQYF
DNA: TGTGCCAGCAGCGTAGGTGACAGTGAGAACGAGCAGTACTTC

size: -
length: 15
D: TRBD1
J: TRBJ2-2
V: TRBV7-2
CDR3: CASSLWTGVTGELFF
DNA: TGTGCCAGCAGCTTATGGACAGGGGTGACCGGGGAGCTGTTTTTT

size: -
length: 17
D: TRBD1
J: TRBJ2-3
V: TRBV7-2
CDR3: CASSYPPGQRNTDTQYF
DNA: TGTGCCAGCAGTTATCCTCCGGGACAGAGAAACACAGATACGCAGTATTTT

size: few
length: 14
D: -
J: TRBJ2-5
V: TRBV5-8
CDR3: CASSFGQGLETQYF
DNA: TGTGCCAGCAGCTTTGGGCAGGGCCTAGAGACCCAGTACTTC

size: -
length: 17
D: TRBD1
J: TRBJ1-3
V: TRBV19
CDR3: CASSAGQGGFSGNTIYF
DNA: TGTGCCAGTAGCGCCGGACAGGGGGGGTTTTCTGGAAACACCATATATTTT

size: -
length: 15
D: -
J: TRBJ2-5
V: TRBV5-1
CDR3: CASMKDRGSRETQYF
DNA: TGCGCCAGCATGAAGGATAGGGGGTCAAGGGAGACCCAGTACTTC

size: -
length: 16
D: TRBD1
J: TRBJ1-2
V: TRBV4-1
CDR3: CASSQDPGQGSYGYTF
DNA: TGCGCCAGCAGCCAAGATCCTGGACAGGGCTCCTATGGCTACACCTTC

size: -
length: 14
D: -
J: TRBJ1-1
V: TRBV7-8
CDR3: CASSLVPGNTEAFF
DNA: TGTGCCAGCAGCTTAGTGCCAGGGAACACTGAAGCTTTCTTT

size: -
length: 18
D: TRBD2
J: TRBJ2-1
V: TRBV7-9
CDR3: CASSLGKVAGGLYNEQFF
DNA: TGTGCCAGCAGCTTAGGGAAAGTAGCGGGGGGACTTTACAATGAGCAGTTCTTC

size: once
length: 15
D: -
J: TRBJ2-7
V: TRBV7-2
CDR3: CASSPRRGTSYEQYF
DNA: TGTGCCAGCAGCCCGCGCAGGGGCACCTCCTACGAGCAGTACTTC

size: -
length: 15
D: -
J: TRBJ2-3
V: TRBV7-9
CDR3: CASSLGQSSTDTQYF
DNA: TGTGCCAGCAGCTTAGGGCAGTCTAGCACAGATACGCAGTATTTT

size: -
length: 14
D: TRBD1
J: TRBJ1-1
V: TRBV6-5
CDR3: CASGIRQGNTEAFF
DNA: TGTGCCAGCGGAATTAGACAGGGCAACACTGAAGCTTTCTTT

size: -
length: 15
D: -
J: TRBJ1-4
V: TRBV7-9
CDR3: CASSPPSGSNEKLFF
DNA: TGTGCCAGCAGCCCCCCATCGGGGAGTAATGAAAAACTGTTTTTT

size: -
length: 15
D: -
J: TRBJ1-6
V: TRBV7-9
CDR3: CASSAQPRVGSPLHF
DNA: TGTGCCAGCAGCGCTCAACCACGGGTCGGGTCACCCCTCCACTTT

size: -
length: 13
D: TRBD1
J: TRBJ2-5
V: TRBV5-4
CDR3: CASSWTGEETQYF
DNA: TGTGCCAGCAGCTGGACAGGGGAAGAGACCCAGTACTTC

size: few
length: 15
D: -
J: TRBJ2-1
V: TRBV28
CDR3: CASSQPRLRLDEQFF
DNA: TGTGCCAGCAGCCAGCCCCGACTCCGACTCGATGAGCAGTTCTTC

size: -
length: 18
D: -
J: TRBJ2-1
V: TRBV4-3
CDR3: CASSQGAGAGAEGGEQFF
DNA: TGCGCCAGCAGCCAAGGGGCGGGCGCGGGGGCCGAAGGGGGTGAGCAGTTCTTC

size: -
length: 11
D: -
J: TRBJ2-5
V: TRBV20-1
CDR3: CSALTNKGQYF
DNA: TGCAGTGCTCTTACCAATAAGGGGCAGTACTTC